These T cell receptor beta chains were read from a single sample in a study of cytomegalovirus exposure and HLA in healthy donors. Profiling relied on immunoSEQ multiplex PCR, and the TCRdb table lists in-frame clones only, not all of them. The sample lists 100,000 or so clones; 77% were seen once. The sequenced material came from PBMCs. Receptors originate from a woman between 40 and 55 years old in good health and CMV-seropositive. CDR3s include the opening cysteine and the closing phenylalanine or tryptophan. D genes are given only for firm matches. Clone size is given for some rows only: seen once, a few or many times, or a class if the clone is expanded.

abundance: NA
d_gene: NA
v_gene: TRBV27
j_gene: TRBJ2-5
CDR3nt: TGTGCCAGCAGTTTAAGCAGGGCTGAAGGGACCCAGTACTTC
CDR3aa: CASSLSRAEGTQYF

abundance: NA
d_gene: TRBD1
v_gene: TRBV20-1
j_gene: TRBJ1-1
CDR3nt: TGCAGTGCCGGGACAGCCACTGAAGCTTTCTTT
CDR3aa: CSAGTATEAFF

abundance: few
d_gene: TRBD1
v_gene: TRBV5-5
j_gene: TRBJ2-7
CDR3nt: TGTGCCAGCAGCGGTAATAAGACAGGGGTTAGGCGGTACGAGCAGTACTTC
CDR3aa: CASSGNKTGVRRYEQYF

abundance: NA
d_gene: NA
v_gene: TRBV7-7
j_gene: TRBJ2-7
CDR3nt: TGTGCCAGCAGCACCCTAGAAGGCGGCGAGCAGTACTTC
CDR3aa: CASSTLEGGEQYF

abundance: few
d_gene: TRBD1
v_gene: TRBV5-6
j_gene: TRBJ2-7
CDR3nt: TGTGCCAGCAGCCTAGGGACAGTCGCCTACGAGCAGTACTTC
CDR3aa: CASSLGTVAYEQYF

abundance: NA
d_gene: NA
v_gene: TRBV4-1
j_gene: TRBJ1-1
CDR3nt: TGCGCCAGCAGCCAAGAAGGGGGGGCGCTCTTGAACACTGAAGCTTTCTTT
CDR3aa: CASSQEGGALLNTEAFF

abundance: NA
d_gene: TRBD2
v_gene: TRBV6-6
j_gene: TRBJ2-3
CDR3nt: TGTGCCAGCCAGCGTGACGGGGGGGCAGGAAATACGCAGTATTTT
CDR3aa: CASQRDGGAGNTQYF

abundance: NA
d_gene: NA
v_gene: TRBV4-1
j_gene: TRBJ1-3
CDR3nt: TGCGCCAGCAGCCAAACGGGAGGAAGGGGTTTTCAAAGCTCTGGAAACACCATATATTTT
CDR3aa: CASSQTGGRGFQSSGNTIYF

abundance: NA
d_gene: NA
v_gene: TRBV7-8
j_gene: TRBJ1-5
CDR3nt: TGTGCCAGCAGCTTAGATGCACACCAGCCCCAGCATTTT
CDR3aa: CASSLDAHQPQHF

abundance: NA
d_gene: NA
v_gene: TRBV11-2
j_gene: TRBJ2-1
CDR3nt: TGTGCCAGCAGCGGGACTGACCTTACCGGGACAGCATTCTACAATGAGCAGTTCTTC
CDR3aa: CASSGTDLTGTAFYNEQFF

abundance: NA
d_gene: TRBD2
v_gene: TRBV28
j_gene: TRBJ2-1
CDR3nt: TGTGCCAGCAGCGGACTAGCGGGAGGCCCTAGCTCCTACAATGAGCAGTTCTTC
CDR3aa: CASSGLAGGPSSYNEQFF

abundance: few
d_gene: TRBD2
v_gene: TRBV6-4
j_gene: TRBJ2-1
CDR3nt: TGTGCCAGCAGTGACGTGCGGGGGGGTTTCAATGAGCAGTTCTTC
CDR3aa: CASSDVRGGFNEQFF

abundance: NA
d_gene: NA
v_gene: TRBV6-5
j_gene: TRBJ2-3
CDR3nt: TGTGCCAGCAGCCAGGACTACACAGATACGCAGTATTTT
CDR3aa: CASSQDYTDTQYF

abundance: NA
d_gene: TRBD2
v_gene: TRBV6-5
j_gene: TRBJ2-7
CDR3nt: TGTGCCAGCATGAAGGCGGGAGGGACCTACGAGCAGTACTTC
CDR3aa: CASMKAGGTYEQYF

abundance: NA
d_gene: NA
v_gene: TRBV18
j_gene: TRBJ2-7
CDR3nt: TGTGCCAGCTCAACGAGACAGGCCTACGAGCAGTACTTC
CDR3aa: CASSTRQAYEQYF

abundance: NA
d_gene: TRBD2
v_gene: TRBV2
j_gene: TRBJ2-3
CDR3nt: TGTGCCAGTGGACTAGCGGGGGTCACAGATACGCAGTATTTT
CDR3aa: CASGLAGVTDTQYF

abundance: NA
d_gene: NA
v_gene: TRBV7-6
j_gene: TRBJ2-3
CDR3nt: TGTGCCAGCAGCTCTCACTCCCTCTCTAGCACAGATACGCAGTATTTT
CDR3aa: CASSSHSLSSTDTQYF

abundance: NA
d_gene: TRBD2
v_gene: TRBV5-1
j_gene: TRBJ2-3
CDR3nt: TGCGCCAGCTCGCGTGGGGGAGCGGGGGGCAGGGATACGCAGTATTTT
CDR3aa: CASSRGGAGGRDTQYF

abundance: NA
d_gene: NA
v_gene: TRBV6-1
j_gene: TRBJ2-7
CDR3nt: TGTGCCAGCTCCCTACGAGGTAACGAGCAGTACTTC
CDR3aa: CASSLRGNEQYF

abundance: NA
d_gene: TRBD1
v_gene: TRBV4-1
j_gene: TRBJ2-3
CDR3nt: TGCGCCAGCAGCCAAGTTCGGACAGGGGTAGGAGATACGCAGTATTTT
CDR3aa: CASSQVRTGVGDTQYF